This TCR beta chain originates from a study of blood T cell repertoires in COVID-19 (dated by TCRdb to 2020 to 2022). Study-wide context: Samples covering the acute and convalescent phases of COVID-19 were provided by collaborators in the United States, Italy and Spain. The material from the prospective study consisted of cDNA or gDNA derived from T cells, B-cell-depleted T cells, or PBMCs. Deeply sampled blood TCRbeta repertoires from subjects exposed to, actively infected with, or recovered from COVID-19 were included in the dataset. The repertoires were released in a freely available public database meant as a resource for research on the immune response to SARS-CoV-2. The samples were drawn from the first 160 participants of the ongoing ImmuneRACE study and from about 1,200 subjects provided by 6 global collaborators. Sample metadata almost always included a de-identified subject ID, COVID-19 status, age in years and sex. Where available, HLA class I and class II types were taken from metadata supplied by the sample provider and were not determined by assay-based typing.

The immunoSEQ Assay, a bias-controlled multiplex PCR, was used to amplify TCRbeta CDR3 regions from genomic DNA. The original pipeline was this. Nucleated cell counts per sample were estimated from amplification of reference gene primers within the assay. Sequence reads were collapsed and filtered to measure the absolute abundance of every unique TCRbeta CDR3 rearrangement. Productive Simpson clonality was computed per sample as the square root of Simpson's diversity index over productive rearrangements. Not all clones reach the TCRdb copy of this immuneACCESS table, which keeps in-frame sequences only. Checked studies attribute under half of the gap to unresolved V genes and leave the rest unexplained. V, J and clone size were drawn from that table, and D and trimming were deduced from the DNA. Within this sample are about 300,000 clones, with roughly nine tenths of them counted one time only. The top ten constitute about 2% of the sample.

Details on this clone: No antigen is known for it. There are no base qualities to consult, and no much larger clone falls within one base.

One collaborating source in Seattle enrolled patients during active infection and followed them longitudinally through the course of disease. Whole blood was collected in K2EDTA tubes by collaborating institutions according to the institutions' own protocols. For TCRbeta analysis, collaborators shipped samples as frozen whole blood, isolated PBMCs, or DNA extracted from either of those sample types. Beyond this particular receptor, the publication reports: Clinical and demographic metadata were provided uncurated, with the amount varying by source and participant.

From its cysteine to its phenylalanine, the CDR3 spans 15 amino acids. Solely the CDR3 DNA is kept, with 45 bases framed from the first base. From a lookup of the germline V gene (reference sequence), CDR1 and CDR2 are LNHDA and SQIVND. V sheds 5 bases and J sheds 1 base, leaving 9 bases between their ends. Source material: peripheral blood. This receptor was identified in a woman aged 30 to 39 with COVID-19, enrolled during active disease. The chain is assembled from TRBV19 and TRBJ2-6; TRBD1 might be the D gene, on 5 matching bases. The CDR3 loop reads CASSDSSSGANVLTF. The DNA reads TGTGCCAGTAGTGACAGTTCATCTGGGGCCAACGTCCTGACTTTC. When the CDR3 is completed using the reference TRBV19 and TRBJ2-6 genes on either side, the full variable domain is DGGITQSPKYLFRKEGQNVTLSCEQNLNHDAMYWYRQDPGQGLRLIYYSQIVNDFQKGDIAEGYSVSREKKESFPLTVTSAQKNPTAFYLCASSDSSSGANVLTFGAGSRLTVL.